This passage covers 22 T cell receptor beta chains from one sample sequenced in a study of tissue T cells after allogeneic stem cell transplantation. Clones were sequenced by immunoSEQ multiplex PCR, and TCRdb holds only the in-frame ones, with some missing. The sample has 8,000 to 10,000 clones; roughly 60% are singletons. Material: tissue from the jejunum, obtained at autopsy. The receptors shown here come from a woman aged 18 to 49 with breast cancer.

CDR3 DNA: TGTGCCAGCTCACTCGACAGGGAGGACACCATATATTTT. It translates to CASSLDREDTIYF. The rearrangement uses TRBV18 and TRBJ1-3; 7 nucleotides line up with TRBD1. Germline CDR1 and CDR2: KGHSH and LQKENI. V shed 4 bases and J 8 bases; nucleotides not matched to a gene: 5. CDR3 length: 13 amino acids.

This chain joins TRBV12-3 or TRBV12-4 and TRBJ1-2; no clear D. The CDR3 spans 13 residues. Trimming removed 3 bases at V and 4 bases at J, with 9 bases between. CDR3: CASSLRHVYGYTF. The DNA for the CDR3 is TGTGCCAGCAGTTTGAGACACGTCTATGGCTACACCTTC.

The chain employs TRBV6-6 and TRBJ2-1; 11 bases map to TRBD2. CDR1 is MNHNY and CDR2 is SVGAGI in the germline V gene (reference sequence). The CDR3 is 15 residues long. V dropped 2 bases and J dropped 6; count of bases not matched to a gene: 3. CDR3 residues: CASSYGLAGGNEQFF. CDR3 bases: TGTGCCAGCAGTTACGGGCTAGCGGGGGGCAATGAGCAGTTCTTC.

The CDR3 region has the DNA TGTGCCAGCAGCTTGGCCGGAGCTCCCACAGATACGCAGTATTTT. It is translated as CASSLAGAPTDTQYF. This chain links TRBV5-4 with TRBJ2-3; D unresolved. This CDR3 region has 15 residues. Germline CDR1 reads SGHNT; CDR2 reads YYREEE (reference sequence). The ends were cut back, 0 bases at V and 2 bases at J, with 10 bases in the middle.

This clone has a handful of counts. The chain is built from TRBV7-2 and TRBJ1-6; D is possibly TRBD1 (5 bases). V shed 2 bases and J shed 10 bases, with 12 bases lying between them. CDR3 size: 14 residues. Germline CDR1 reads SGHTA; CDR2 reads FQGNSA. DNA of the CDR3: TGTGCCAGCAGCTTAAGAGGGGTCGGGTCACCCCTCCACTTT. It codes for CASSLRGVGSPLHF. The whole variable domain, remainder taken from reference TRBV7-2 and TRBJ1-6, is GAGVSQSPSNKVTEKGKDVELRCDPISGHTALYWYRQSLGQGLEFLIYFQGNSAPDKSGLPSDRFSAERTGGSVSTLTIQRTQQEDSAVYLCASSLRGVGSPLHFGNGTRLTVT.

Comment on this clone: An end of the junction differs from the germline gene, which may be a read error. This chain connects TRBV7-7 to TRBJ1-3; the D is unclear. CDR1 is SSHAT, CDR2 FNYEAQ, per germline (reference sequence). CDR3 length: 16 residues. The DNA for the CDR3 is TGTGCTAGCAGCTTAGGGCCAGTCAACTCTGGAAACACCATATATTTT. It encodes CASSLGPVNSGNTIYF.

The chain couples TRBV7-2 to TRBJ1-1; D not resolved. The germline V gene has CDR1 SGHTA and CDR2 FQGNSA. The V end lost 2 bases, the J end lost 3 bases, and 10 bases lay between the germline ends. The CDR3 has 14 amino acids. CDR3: CASSLYSGDTEAFF. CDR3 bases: TGTGCCAGCAGCTTATACAGTGGAGACACTGAAGCTTTCTTT.

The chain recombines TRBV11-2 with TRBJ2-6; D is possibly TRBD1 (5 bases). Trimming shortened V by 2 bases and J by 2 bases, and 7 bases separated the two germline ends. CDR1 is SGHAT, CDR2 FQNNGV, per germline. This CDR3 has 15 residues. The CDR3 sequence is CASSLSGPGANVLTF. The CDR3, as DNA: TGTGCCAGCAGCTTATCAGGGCCTGGGGCCAACGTCCTGACTTTC.

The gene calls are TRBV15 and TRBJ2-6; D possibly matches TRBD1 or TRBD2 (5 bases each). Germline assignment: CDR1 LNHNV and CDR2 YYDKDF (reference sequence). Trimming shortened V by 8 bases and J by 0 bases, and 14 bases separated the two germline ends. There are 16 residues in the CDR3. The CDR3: CATRGAGLSGANVLTF. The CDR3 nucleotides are TGTGCCACCCGAGGGGCAGGCCTCTCTGGGGCCAACGTCCTGACTTTC.

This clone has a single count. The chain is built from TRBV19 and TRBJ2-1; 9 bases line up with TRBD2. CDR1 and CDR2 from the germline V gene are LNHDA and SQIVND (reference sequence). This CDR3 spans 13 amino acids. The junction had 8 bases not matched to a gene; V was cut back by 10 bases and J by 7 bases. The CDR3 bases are TGTGCCACAAGAGCGGGAGGCCCAAATGAGCAGTTCTTC. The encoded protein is CATRAGGPNEQFF.

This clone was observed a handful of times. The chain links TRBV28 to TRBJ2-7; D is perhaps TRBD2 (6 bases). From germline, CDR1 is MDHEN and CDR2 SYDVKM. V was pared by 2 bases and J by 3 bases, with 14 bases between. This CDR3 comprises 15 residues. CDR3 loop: CASSLLGGDLYEQYF. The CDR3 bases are TGTGCCAGCAGTTTACTAGGAGGGGATCTCTACGAGCAGTACTTC.

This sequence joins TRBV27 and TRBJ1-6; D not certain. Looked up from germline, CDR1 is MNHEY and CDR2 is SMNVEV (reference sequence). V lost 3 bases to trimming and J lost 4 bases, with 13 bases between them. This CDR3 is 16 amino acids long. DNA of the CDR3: TGTGCCAGCAGTTTTGGAGTCTTGGGGTATAATTCACCCCTCCACTTT. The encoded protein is CASSFGVLGYNSPLHF.

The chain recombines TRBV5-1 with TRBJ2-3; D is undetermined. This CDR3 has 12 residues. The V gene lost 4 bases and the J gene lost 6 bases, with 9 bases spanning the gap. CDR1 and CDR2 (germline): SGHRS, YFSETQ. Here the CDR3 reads CASSLRGDTQYF. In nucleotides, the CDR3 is TGCGCCAGCAGCCTTAGAGGTGATACGCAGTATTTT.

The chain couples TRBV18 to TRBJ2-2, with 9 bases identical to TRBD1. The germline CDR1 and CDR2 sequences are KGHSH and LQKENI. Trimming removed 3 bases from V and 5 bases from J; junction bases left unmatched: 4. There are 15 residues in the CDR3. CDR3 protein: CASSPWTGVTGELFF. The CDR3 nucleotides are TGTGCCAGCTCACCGTGGACAGGGGTTACCGGGGAGCTGTTTTTT.

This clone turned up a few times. CDR3 protein: CASSLNFGTALGEQFF. CDR3 DNA: TGCGCCAGCAGCCTTAATTTCGGGACGGCTCTTGGTGAGCAGTTCTTC. The chain joins TRBV4-3 to TRBJ2-1; D could derive from TRBD1 or TRBD2 (5 bases each). The V end lost 4 bases, the J end lost 9 bases, and 22 bases lay between the germline ends. CDR1 and CDR2 from the germline V gene are LGHNA and YSLEER. The CDR3 length is 16 residues.

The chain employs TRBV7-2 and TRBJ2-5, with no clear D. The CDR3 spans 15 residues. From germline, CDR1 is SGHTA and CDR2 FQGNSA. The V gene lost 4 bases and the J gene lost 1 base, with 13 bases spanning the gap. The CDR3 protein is CASSSNQGFQETQYF. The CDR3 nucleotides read TGTGCCAGCAGCTCCAACCAAGGGTTCCAAGAGACCCAGTACTTC.

Here the CDR3 reads CASSLERTGNTIYF. CDR3 in DNA: TGTGCCAGCAGCTTAGAACGGACTGGAAACACCATATATTTT. The chain carries TRBV11-2 and TRBJ1-3, with D hard to call. The CDR3 length is 14 residues. From germline, CDR1 is SGHAT and CDR2 FQNNGV. The ends were cut back, 0 bases at V and 2 bases at J, with 5 bases in the middle.

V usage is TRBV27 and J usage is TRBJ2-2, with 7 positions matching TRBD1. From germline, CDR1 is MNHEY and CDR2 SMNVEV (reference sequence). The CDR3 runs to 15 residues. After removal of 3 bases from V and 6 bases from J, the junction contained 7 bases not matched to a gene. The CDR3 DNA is TGTGCCAGCAGTTTTTGGCCAGGGGGTTCCGGGGAGCTGTTTTTT. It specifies CASSFWPGGSGELFF.

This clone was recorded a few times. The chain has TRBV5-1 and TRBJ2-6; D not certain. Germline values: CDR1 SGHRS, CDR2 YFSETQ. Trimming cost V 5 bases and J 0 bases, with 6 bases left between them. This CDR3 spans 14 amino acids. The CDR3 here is CASRNPSGANVLTF. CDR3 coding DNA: TGCGCCAGCAGGAACCCCTCTGGGGCCAACGTCCTGACTTTC.

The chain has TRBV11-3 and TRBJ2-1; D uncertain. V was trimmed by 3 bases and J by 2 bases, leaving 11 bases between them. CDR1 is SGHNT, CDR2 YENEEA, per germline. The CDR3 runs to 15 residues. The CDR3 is CASSFETRTYNEQFF. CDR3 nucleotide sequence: TGTGCCAGCAGCTTTGAGACAAGGACCTACAATGAGCAGTTCTTC. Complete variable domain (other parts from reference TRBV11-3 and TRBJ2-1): EAGVVQSPRYKIIEKKQPVAFWCNPISGHNTLYWYLQNLGQGPELLIRYENEEAVDDSQLPKDRFSAERLKGVDSTLKIQPAELGDSAVYLCASSFETRTYNEQFFGPGTRLTVL.

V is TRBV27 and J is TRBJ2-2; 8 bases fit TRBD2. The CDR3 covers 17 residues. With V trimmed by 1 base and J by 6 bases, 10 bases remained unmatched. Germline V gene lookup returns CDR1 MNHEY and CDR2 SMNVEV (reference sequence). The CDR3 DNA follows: TGTGCCAGCAGTTTATTTGATCCAGCGGGAGTCTCCGGGGAGCTGTTTTTT. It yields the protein CASSLFDPAGVSGELFF.

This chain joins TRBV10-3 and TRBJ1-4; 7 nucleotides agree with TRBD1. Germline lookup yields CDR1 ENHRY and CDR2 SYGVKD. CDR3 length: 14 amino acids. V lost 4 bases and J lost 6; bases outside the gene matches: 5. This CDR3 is CAISADRQDEKLFF. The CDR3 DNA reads TGTGCCATCAGTGCGGACAGGCAGGATGAAAAACTGTTTTTT.